Following are 18 T cell receptor beta chains from one sample sequenced in a study of regulatory T cells in long-lasting Graves disease. Arm-PCR with iRepertoire HTBI primers amplified the CDR3 regions for these TCR beta libraries. TCRdb fed the multiplex PCR reads into MiXCR, producing one record per CDR3 protein. This table has under 500,000 distinct CDR3 sequences, around 21% appearing once. Stated time point: persistent/refractory GD, antithyroid drugs over 5 years with positive TRAb. Isolated PBMC RNA provided the starting material for the TCR library. Material: peripheral blood mononuclear cells (PBMCs), obtained when the disease was refractory, from a patient treated with antithyroid drugs. The receptors stem from a female donor with Graves disease.

This clonotype has at least ten counts. The chain employs TRBV6-1 and TRBJ1-2; the D gene is possibly TRBD1 (5 bases). This CDR3 has 13 residues. CDR1 is MNHNS and CDR2 is SASEGT in the germline V gene. Trimming cost V 6 bases and J 1 base, with 9 bases left between them. The CDR3 region is CASRIGVNYGYTF. The CDR3 nucleotides read TGTGCCAGCAGAATAGGGGTTAACTATGGCTACACCTTC.

This clonotype was detected many times. The chain combines TRBV19 with TRBJ1-2; D not resolved. From germline, CDR1 is LNHDA and CDR2 SQIVND (reference sequence). V was clipped by 0 bases and J by 7 bases, with 9 bases between them. The CDR3 runs 13 residues. The CDR3 sequence: CASSIEGFGGYTF. The CDR3 nucleotides read TGTGCCAGTAGTATAGAAGGGTTTGGTGGCTACACCTTC.

The chain recombines TRBV2 with TRBJ2-1, with D perhaps TRBD2 (6 bases). There are 15 residues in the CDR3. V was trimmed by 3 bases and J by 2 bases, leaving 11 bases between them. Germline V gene data show CDR1 as SNHLY and CDR2 as FYNNEI. In DNA, the CDR3 is TGTGCCAGCAGTGACACGGGAGACCCCTACAATGAGCAGTTCTTC. Its translation: CASSDTGDPYNEQFF.

On this clonotype itself: Because the CDR3 is missing its conserved closing phenylalanine or tryptophan, this is likely a read error. J is TRBJ2-2 and V is TRBV24-1; D is unclear. V was trimmed by 1 base and J by 3 bases, leaving 8 bases between them. The CDR3 sequence is 15 residues long. Germline V lookup: CDR1 KGHDR, CDR2 SFDVKD. CDR3 coding DNA: TGTGCCACCAGTGATTTTGACATAGACACCGGGGAGCTGTTTCTT. This translates into CATSDFDIDTGELFL.

In the case of this clonotype: Given a much more abundant clone one base away, this may be a read error. The missing conserved phenylalanine or tryptophan at the end of this CDR3 makes a read error likely. The rearrangement uses TRBV15 and TRBJ2-7; TRBD2 is a possible D gene (6 bases). CDR3 length equals 14 residues. Germline-derived CDR1 and CDR2 are LNHNV and YYDKDF (reference sequence). Trimming took off 3 bases at V and 2 bases at J, with 11 bases between the two ends. The CDR3 loop reads CATSSSRLAYEQYL. CDR3 nucleotide sequence: TGTGCCACCAGCAGCTCCCGACTAGCCTACGAGCAGTACCTC.

This clonotype was recorded many times. This chain connects TRBV28 to TRBJ2-7; D could derive from TRBD1 or TRBD2 (5 bases each). The CDR3 sequence is 18 residues long. CDR1 and CDR2 from the germline V gene are MDHEN and SYDVKM. Trimming cost V 1 base and J 0 bases, with 19 bases left between them. The CDR3 DNA reads as TGTGCCAGCAGTTTATCGCTCGCGGGCAGGGTCGGCTCCTACGAGCAGTACTTC. Its protein is CASSLSLAGRVGSYEQYF.

This clonotype was picked up a small number of times. The V and J genes are TRBV27 and TRBJ2-5; 9 nucleotides line up with TRBD1. V lost 4 bases to trimming and J lost 1 base; unmatched junction nucleotides: 4. The CDR3 runs 15 residues. Germline V lookup: CDR1 MNHEY, CDR2 SMNVEV (reference sequence). This chain's CDR3 is CASSSWDRVQETQYF. DNA for the CDR3: TGTGCCAGCAGTTCGTGGGACAGGGTCCAAGAGACCCAGTACTTC.

Concerning this clonotype: A read error may be the cause here, since a much bigger clone is one base away. The chain combines TRBV28 with TRBJ2-7; a weak D match, TRBD2 (5 bases). The germline gives CDR1 MDHEN, CDR2 SYDVKM. This CDR3 is built from 15 residues. The CDR3 DNA sequence: TGTCCCAGCAGTTCATTCCCGGGGAGCTCCTACGAGCAGTACTTC. Protein sequence: CPSSSFPGSSYEQYF.

The rearrangement joins TRBV9 to TRBJ2-4, with D tentatively TRBD1 or TRBD2 (5 bases each). Germline V lookup: CDR1 SGDLS, CDR2 YYNGEE. This CDR3 spans 15 amino acids. V lost 0 bases, J lost 1 base, and 8 bases lay in between. Here the CDR3 DNA reads TGTGCCAGCAGCGTAGGGGGACCGGCCAAAAACATTCAGTACTTC. This codes for CASSVGGPAKNIQYF.

On this clonotype itself: A much larger clone sits a single nucleotide away, making a read error possible. This likely comes from a read error, as the CDR3 has no conserved phenylalanine or tryptophan at its end. The J gene is TRBJ1-1, the V gene TRBV28; TRBD1 is a possible D gene (6 bases). The CDR3 has 15 residues. V lost 4 bases to trimming and J lost 5 bases, with 17 bases between them. Germline V gene data show CDR1 as MDHEN and CDR2 as SYDVKM. The DNA of the CDR3 is TGTGCCAGCAGTTACCGTCTGGGACATAGGACTGAAGCTTTCTCT. This gives the protein CASSYRLGHRTEAFS.

J is TRBJ2-7 and V is TRBV28; 8 bases are a match to TRBD1. Germline V gives CDR1 MDHEN, CDR2 SYDVKM. This CDR3 is built from 13 residues. J lost 3 bases, V lost 6 bases, and 4 bases had no gene match. CDR3 DNA: TGTGCCAGCAGACCGGACAGGGACTACGAGCAGTACTTC. It is translated as CASRPDRDYEQYF.

The chain couples TRBV19 to TRBJ2-7; D gene unclear. The CDR3 has 14 residues. Germline CDR1 reads LNHDA; CDR2 reads SQIVND (reference sequence). Trimming stripped 1 base from V and 3 bases from J, with 10 bases between. The CDR3 DNA is TGTGCCAGTAGTATAGCAGAGGAAGGCTACGAGCAGTACTTC. Translating gives CASSIAEEGYEQYF.

To note about this clonotype: A single base separates this from a much larger clone, so it may be a read error. This rearrangement joins TRBV10-1 to TRBJ2-5, with TRBD2 identical over 8 bases. V shed 6 bases and J 3 bases; nucleotides not matched to a gene: 9. The CDR3 totals 15 residues. Germline assignment: CDR1 WNHNN and CDR2 SYGVQD (reference sequence). The CDR3 DNA follows: TGCGCCAGCAGACGGGGGGGCGGCAAGGAAGAGACCCAGTACTTC. Amino acid sequence: CASRRGGGKEETQYF.

This clonotype was observed many times. The DNA for the CDR3 is TGCAGTGCTAGAGAGGAGGCGACAGTCCAGCATTTT. This sequence encodes CSAREEATVQHF. This chain connects TRBV20-1 to TRBJ1-5; tentative D call: TRBD1 (5 bases). Germline V CDR1 and CDR2: DFQATT, SNEGSKA (reference sequence). With 0 bases removed from V and 12 bases from J, the gap between germline ends came to 12 bases. The CDR3 is 12 residues long.

This clonotype was recorded a few times. J is TRBJ1-2 and V is TRBV19; D is unclear. The V gene lost 1 base and the J gene lost 0 bases, with 9 bases spanning the gap. Germline assignment: CDR1 LNHDA and CDR2 SQIVND (reference sequence). The CDR3 extends over 15 amino acids. The CDR3, as DNA: TGTGCCAGTAGTATAGTATTACAGACTAACTATGGCTACACCTTC. It yields the protein CASSIVLQTNYGYTF.

This clonotype was observed a handful of times. The V and J genes are TRBV5-1 and TRBJ1-5; D is unclear. Per the germline V gene, CDR1 is SGHRS and CDR2 is YFSETQ. This CDR3 region has 15 residues. Trimming took off 0 bases at V and 6 bases at J, with 13 bases between the two ends. DNA for the CDR3: TGCGCCAGCAGCTTGGAAGTCAGCAAGAGTCAGCCCCAGCATTTT. As protein: CASSLEVSKSQPQHF.

This chain connects TRBV7-2 to TRBJ2-7; 12 bases match TRBD2. The CDR3 is 17 amino acids. V was pared by 5 bases and J by 4 bases, with 12 bases of the junction left unmatched. Germline CDR1 reads SGHTA; CDR2 reads FQGNSA. CDR3 coding DNA: TGTGCCAGCAGCACCCGACTAGCGGGGGAGCCGTTGTACGAGCAGTACTTC. As protein: CASSTRLAGEPLYEQYF.

The chain uses TRBV27 and TRBJ1-5; perhaps TRBD1 as D (5 bases). The V gene lost 6 bases and the J gene lost 6 bases, with 12 bases spanning the gap. This CDR3 spans 13 amino acids. Germline V gene lookup returns CDR1 MNHEY and CDR2 SMNVEV (reference sequence). CDR3 in amino acids: CASSLRVPQPQHF. Written as DNA, the CDR3 is TGTGCCAGCAGCCTCAGGGTCCCTCAGCCCCAGCATTTT.